A selection of T cell receptor beta chains follows, all from one sample in a study of breast tumors, draining lymph nodes, adjacent tissues. TCRdb reanalysed the multiplex PCR reads using MiXCR and keeps one entry per CDR3 protein. The repertoire holds 120,000 or so distinct CDR3 sequences, with 15% to 20% as singletons. Sequenced sample: axillary lymph node tissue. These receptors came from a female donor with breast cancer. Some clones in this sample may be carry-over from other donors' samples. Each CDR3 is given with its conserved first and last residue. The D gene is left open where the match is weak. Only some rows state a clone size, as once, few, many or a class for expanded clones.

TRBJ2-3 TRBV29-1 - many 11 CSVDSTDTQYF TGCAGCGTTGACAGCACAGATACGCAGTATTTT
TRBJ2-2 TRBV5-1 - - 15 CASSLDSPNTGELFF TGCGCCAGCAGCTTGGACAGCCCGAACACCGGGGAGCTGTTTTTT
TRBJ2-3 TRBV7-9 - many 15 CASSLVVQRTDTQYF TGTGCCAGCAGCTTAGTAGTCCAGCGCACAGATACGCAGTATTTT
TRBJ1-5 TRBV18 - few 14 CASSPGDSNQPQHF TGTGCCAGCTCACCAGGGGATAGCAATCAGCCCCAGCATTTT
TRBJ2-1 TRBV5-4 TRBD2 many 15 CASSLGLATYNEQFF TGTGCCAGCAGCTTGGGACTAGCCACTTACAATGAGCAGTTCTTC
TRBJ2-1 TRBV6-2/TRBV6-3 - - 14 CASSEDRSYNEQFF TGTGCCAGCAGTGAGGACAGATCCTACAATGAGCAGTTCTTC
TRBJ1-5 TRBV2 TRBD1 many 13 CASIDRAGQPQHF TGTGCCAGCATTGACAGGGCCGGACAGCCCCAGCATTTT
TRBJ2-7 TRBV12-3/TRBV12-4 - many 14 CASSLTLRAYEQYF TGTGCCAGCAGTTTAACCCTGCGAGCCTACGAGCAGTACTTC
TRBJ1-4 TRBV18 - many 14 CASSPQGANEKLFF TGTGCCAGCTCACCACAGGGGGCTAATGAAAAACTGTTTTTT
TRBJ2-3 TRBV20-1 TRBD2 many 14 CSAKPSGHTDTQYF TGCAGTGCTAAACCTAGCGGACACACAGATACGCAGTATTTT
TRBJ2-2 TRBV30 - - 12 CAWRPYLGELFF TGTGCCTGGAGACCATACTTGGGGGAGCTGTTTTTT
TRBJ2-1 TRBV20-1 TRBD2 many 14 CSAGTSGRYNEQFF TGCAGTGCTGGGACTAGCGGGAGGTACAATGAGCAGTTCTTC
TRBJ2-3 TRBV7-3 TRBD1 many 16 CASSGDRDGNTDTQYF TGTGCCAGCAGCGGGGACAGGGACGGTAACACAGATACGCAGTATTTT
TRBJ1-2 TRBV19 TRBD1 many 12 CASLRGTGDFTF TGTGCCAGCCTCAGGGGGACAGGGGATTTCACCTTC
TRBJ2-1 TRBV9 TRBD2 many 16 CASSKGTSGRASEQFF TGTGCCAGCAGCAAAGGGACTAGCGGGAGGGCCAGTGAGCAGTTCTTC
TRBJ2-7 TRBV24-1 - many 13 CATSGRGVDEQYF TGTGCCACCAGTGGCAGGGGTGTCGACGAGCAGTACTTC
TRBJ2-7 TRBV20-1 - many 12 CSAKRDSYEQYF TGCAGTGCTAAACGGGATTCCTACGAGCAGTACTTC
TRBJ1-1 TRBV19 - - 13 CASSIEGGNEAFF TGTGCCAGTAGTATTGAAGGGGGGAATGAAGCTTTCTTT
TRBJ1-2 TRBV3-1 - - 13 CASSQSRRAGYTF TGTGCCAGCAGCCAATCTAGGAGGGCTGGCTACACCTTC
TRBJ2-7 TRBV20-1 TRBD2 many 15 CSARPRTSGSYEQYF TGCAGTGCTCGACCACGGACTAGCGGGAGCTACGAGCAGTACTTC
TRBJ2-3 TRBV19 - - 15 CASSTGTHNTDTQYF TGTGCCAGTAGTACCGGGACTCATAACACAGATACGCAGTATTTT
TRBJ2-3 TRBV7-9 - many 14 CASSLEQTTDTQYF TGTGCCAGCAGCTTAGAACAGACCACAGATACGCAGTATTTT
TRBJ2-3 TRBV7-3 - many 15 CASSLRGQGADTQYF TGTGCCAGCAGCTTACGGGGGCAGGGCGCAGATACGCAGTATTTT
TRBJ2-5 TRBV7-3 TRBD1 many 15 CASSLGTGTVETQYF TGTGCCAGCAGCTTAGGGACAGGGACAGTAGAGACCCAGTACTTC
TRBJ2-2 TRBV11-2 - - 14 CASSLQTVTGELFF TGTGCCAGCAGCTTACAGACAGTCACCGGGGAGCTGTTTTTT
TRBJ1-5 TRBV20-1 - many 15 CSASMYRLSNQPQHF TGCAGTGCTAGTATGTACAGACTTAGCAATCAGCCCCAGCATTTT
TRBJ1-5 TRBV19 - many 15 CASSISGSSNQPQHF TGTGCCAGTAGTATAAGCGGTAGTAGCAATCAGCCCCAGCATTTT
TRBJ2-5 TRBV10-2 - many 13 CASSEPNLETQYF TGCGCCAGCAGTGAACCGAACCTGGAGACCCAGTACTTC
TRBJ2-4 TRBV7-9 - - 15 CASSNQGGGGNIQYF TGTGCCAGCAGCAATCAAGGAGGGGGCGGAAACATTCAGTACTTC
TRBJ1-2 TRBV20-1 TRBD1 many 14 CSARWQGGKYGYTF TGCAGTGCTAGATGGCAGGGGGGGAAGTATGGCTACACCTTC